The 6 T cell receptor beta chains in this list originate from one sample, sequenced in a study of cytomegalovirus exposure and HLA in healthy donors. PCR amplification relied on 60 Vbeta primers (plus 13 Jbeta primers). The table came from immunoSEQ multiplex PCR; TCRdb's copy has only in-frame clones and leaves some out. The table has about 160,000 clones, approximately 72% seen once. Sequenced input: PBMCs. The receptors derive from a man aged 40-49 years in good health and CMV-seropositive.

CDR3 in DNA: TGCGCCAGCAGCCAAGATAGTAAGAACAATGAGCAGTTCTTC. Protein: CASSQDSKNNEQFF. The chain has TRBV4-1 and TRBJ2-1; D unclear. This CDR3 has 14 residues. The V gene lost 0 bases and the J gene lost 5 bases, with 8 bases spanning the gap. CDR1 is MGHRA and CDR2 is YSYEKL in the germline V gene.

This chain joins TRBV19 and TRBJ1-5; 11 bases are a match to TRBD1. The CDR3 runs 17 residues. In germline, CDR1 is LNHDA, CDR2 SQIVND (reference sequence). V lost 5 bases to trimming and J lost 7 bases; unmatched junction nucleotides: 13. CDR3 protein: CASSPRGWGQGGQPQHF. The CDR3 DNA reads TGTGCCAGTAGTCCCCGGGGGTGGGGACAGGGGGGCCAGCCCCAGCATTTT.

This chain joins TRBV7-3 and TRBJ2-2; TRBD1 is a possible D gene (5 bases). V was shortened by 3 bases and J by 4 bases, with 9 bases between the two germline ends. The length of the CDR3 is 14 residues. The germline V gene encodes CDR1 SGHTA and CDR2 FQGTGA. The CDR3 protein is CASSFQGFTGELFF. Here the CDR3 DNA reads TGTGCCAGCAGCTTCCAGGGTTTCACCGGGGAGCTGTTTTTT.

This rearrangement joins TRBV30 to TRBJ1-6; the D is unclear. The V end was cut by 3 bases, the J end by 8 bases, with 11 bases between. Germline CDR1 is GTSNPN and CDR2 is SVGIG (reference sequence). The length of the CDR3 is 13 residues. This chain's CDR3 is CAWSADRDSPLHF. CDR3 nucleotides: TGTGCCTGGAGCGCCGATCGAGATTCACCCCTCCACTTT.

The chain carries TRBV7-9 and TRBJ2-3; D is undetermined. V lost 0 bases to trimming and J lost 4 bases, with 5 bases between them. The CDR3 sequence is 13 residues long. Per the germline V gene, CDR1 is SEHNR and CDR2 is FQNEAQ (reference sequence). The CDR3 loop is CASSLARPDTQYF. Here the CDR3 DNA reads TGTGCCAGCAGCTTAGCGAGGCCAGATACGCAGTATTTT.

V gene TRBV9 combines with J gene TRBJ2-5; possible D gene TRBD2, 5 bases. This CDR3 has 16 residues. Trimming left V 0 bases short and J 4 bases short, with 16 bases between. Germline values: CDR1 SGDLS, CDR2 YYNGEE. CDR3 nucleotides: TGTGCCAGCAGCGTAGGGGCCGGGAACTCAGGAGAGACCCAGTACTTC. It is translated as CASSVGAGNSGETQYF.